This is a list of T cell receptor beta chains from one sample in a study of early T cells in non-severe SARS-CoV-2 infection. MiXCR, applied by TCRdb to the 5' RACE reads, yields one record per CDR3 protein. This sample yields some 57,000 distinct CDR3 sequences, of which roughly 8.2% are seen a single time; roughly 4.2% belongs to the top ten. Sequenced sample: whole blood. All receptors come from an adult who was a healthcare worker with PCR-confirmed SARS-CoV-2 infection or an uninfected control (not recorded which). CDR3s leave out the opening cysteine and the closing phenylalanine or tryptophan. Fields, in order: V gene, CDR3 protein.

v_gene: TRBV28
CDR3aa: ASSPQGYNTGELF

v_gene: TRBV19
CDR3aa: ASSIGASSISSYNEQF

v_gene: TRBV5-5
CDR3aa: ASSGGQTATKETQY

v_gene: TRBV5-6
CDR3aa: ASSLSPGKGANQPQH

v_gene: TRBV6-5
CDR3aa: ASSIHVGTYEQY

v_gene: TRBV5-1
CDR3aa: ASSLAGTALFGYT

v_gene: TRBV3-1
CDR3aa: ASSTPRTGVNIQY

v_gene: TRBV3-1
CDR3aa: ASSQGLANT

v_gene: TRBV7-2
CDR3aa: ASSRTGGKRTDTQY

v_gene: TRBV6-2/TRBV6-3
CDR3aa: ASSRTGAGTGELF

v_gene: TRBV6-5
CDR3aa: ASRQNFDRPHDHNEQF

v_gene: TRBV11-2
CDR3aa: ASSLVIAGETQY

v_gene: TRBV24-1
CDR3aa: ATSGTSGGNEQF

v_gene: TRBV2
CDR3aa: ASTPTGYNSPLH

v_gene: TRBV20-1
CDR3aa: SARDLGRDTGELF

v_gene: TRBV20-1
CDR3aa: SALRDRTTYEQY

v_gene: TRBV28
CDR3aa: ASSLPSAGRSYNEQF

v_gene: TRBV28
CDR3aa: ASQDSSTDTQY

v_gene: TRBV28
CDR3aa: ASSLGDLTAGYT

v_gene: TRBV6-5
CDR3aa: ASSPPDSGSQHNEQF

v_gene: TRBV4-1
CDR3aa: ASSQAWSNEKLF

v_gene: TRBV29-1
CDR3aa: SAIDNEQF

v_gene: TRBV5-1
CDR3aa: ASSLEGQGHGANEKLF

v_gene: TRBV28
CDR3aa: ASSTRETGTYEQY

v_gene: TRBV6-6
CDR3aa: ASSAQVNTEAF

v_gene: TRBV5-1
CDR3aa: ASSLDGRYYGEQF

v_gene: TRBV25-1
CDR3aa: ASSEFQTGAHVGTQY

v_gene: TRBV11-1
CDR3aa: ASSLLRGTGELF

v_gene: TRBV25-1
CDR3aa: ASSRLRSPLH

v_gene: TRBV7-2
CDR3aa: ASSLRLNQPQH

v_gene: TRBV7-2
CDR3aa: ASSVLAGGFPTDTQY

v_gene: TRBV20-1
CDR3aa: SARDSGYGRAEEQY

v_gene: TRBV10-3
CDR3aa: AISELRTGVYEQY

v_gene: TRBV12-3/TRBV12-4
CDR3aa: ASSSGGGPPGDTQY

v_gene: TRBV27
CDR3aa: ASSLLGPTDTQY

v_gene: TRBV7-8
CDR3aa: ASSKTAYYNEQF

v_gene: TRBV11-2
CDR3aa: ASSLETGTGLNGYT

v_gene: TRBV20-1
CDR3aa: SARGTFSNYEQY

v_gene: TRBV4-1
CDR3aa: ASSQVRDQETQY

v_gene: TRBV12-3/TRBV12-4
CDR3aa: ASSPTGSGNTIY

v_gene: TRBV12-5
CDR3aa: ASGLSIAEADTQY

v_gene: TRBV13
CDR3aa: ASSSRLEAHTDTQY

v_gene: TRBV28
CDR3aa: ASSPDNSYNSPLH

v_gene: TRBV7-6
CDR3aa: ASSRHDPQNTDTQY

v_gene: TRBV7-2
CDR3aa: ASSSGTGGIHEQF

v_gene: TRBV11-2
CDR3aa: ASSKGLAGWEDTQY

v_gene: TRBV29-1
CDR3aa: SVARTGVKDTQY

v_gene: TRBV5-1
CDR3aa: ASSLGARGGEQY

v_gene: TRBV12-3/TRBV12-4
CDR3aa: ASSLRTGWENIQY